The 8 T cell receptor beta chains given below trace back to one sample, sequenced in a study of blood T cell repertoires in COVID-19. TCRdb's copy holds only in-frame clones and misses some; the assay was immunoSEQ multiplex PCR. The table shows some 490,000 clones, with about 85% occurring only once. Sequenced: PBMCs or T cells enriched from blood (not recorded which). The source is a woman aged 55-70 years who had recovered from COVID-19.

This sequence joins TRBV18 and TRBJ1-2; maybe TRBD1 (6 bases). The CDR3 spans 14 residues. Trimming removed 3 bases at V and 6 bases at J, with 14 bases between. The germline gives CDR1 KGHSH, CDR2 LQKENI. Here the CDR3 DNA reads TGTGCCAGCTCACCTTCCGGGACAACCCATGGCTACACCTTC. Translation: CASSPSGTTHGYTF.

The chain is built from TRBV6-5 and TRBJ1-2; D might be TRBD1 (5 bases). V dropped 5 bases and J dropped 7 bases, with 17 bases sitting between them. The germline V gene has CDR1 MNHEY and CDR2 SVGAGI. The CDR3 is made up of 14 amino acids. CDR3 sequence reads: CASSPDRGRSGYTF. CDR3 coding DNA: TGTGCCAGCAGTCCCGACCGGGGGAGGAGTGGCTACACCTTC.

This rearrangement joins TRBV2 to TRBJ2-5; 8 nucleotides line up with TRBD1. Germline V gene lookup returns CDR1 SNHLY and CDR2 FYNNEI. V gave up 6 bases and J gave up 2 bases; unmatched junction bases: 14. CDR3 length: 17 residues. In nucleotides, the CDR3 is TGTGCCAGCAGACTACCGACAGGGGAACCCCTGCAAGAGACCCAGTACTTC. Translated: CASRLPTGEPLQETQYF.

This clone was counted a single time. The chain employs TRBV29-1 and TRBJ1-4; D is uncertain. Trimming pared 2 bases from V and 8 bases from J, leaving 15 bases between. This CDR3 spans 14 amino acids. In germline, CDR1 is SQVTM, CDR2 ANQGSEA. The CDR3 sequence: CSVEFGRSGEKLFF. The CDR3 coding sequence is TGCAGCGTTGAATTCGGGCGTTCGGGGGAAAAACTGTTTTTT.

DNA for the CDR3: TGCGCCAGCAGCCAAGTATCGGGGGGCCAAGAGACCCAGTACTTC. Translated: CASSQVSGGQETQYF. The chain employs TRBV4-1 and TRBJ2-5; TRBD2 aligns across 7 bases. With 1 base clipped from V and 1 base from J, the junction kept 3 bases outside the gene matches. Germline CDR1 reads MGHRA; CDR2 reads YSYEKL. The CDR3 contains 15 residues.

This chain joins TRBV16 and TRBJ1-2; 7 bases agree with TRBD1. The CDR3 has 15 amino acids. J gave up 2 bases and V 1 base, and 4 bases lay outside the gene matches. Germline V gives CDR1 KGHSY, CDR2 FQNENV. CDR3 nucleotides: TGTGCCAGCAGCCAATTACAGGGGTCCAACTATGGCTACACCTTC. This encodes CASSQLQGSNYGYTF.

The rearrangement links TRBV2 to TRBJ1-2; TRBD1 aligns across 8 bases. In germline, CDR1 is SNHLY, CDR2 FYNNEI. V was clipped by 7 bases and J by 5 bases; unmatched bases: 3. The CDR3 totals 12 residues. CDR3 residues: CASNQGAYGYTF. In DNA, the CDR3 is TGTGCCAGCAATCAGGGGGCGTATGGCTACACCTTC.

The J gene is TRBJ1-4, the V gene TRBV15; 9 nucleotides agree with TRBD1. V trimming: 0 bases; J trimming: 12 bases; junction bases outside the gene matches: 2. Germline V CDR1 and CDR2: LNHNV, YYDKDF (reference sequence). The CDR3 is 13 residues long. The CDR3 DNA reads TGTGCCACCAGCAGAGATAGGGACAGGGAACTGTTTTTT. Translation: CATSRDRDRELFF.